The rows below give T cell receptor beta chains drawn from one sample of a study of long-term antiretroviral therapy in people with HIV. Clones were sequenced by immunoSEQ multiplex PCR, and TCRdb holds only the in-frame ones, with some missing. Among roughly 20,000 clones listed, about 89% were seen once. This specimen was unsorted PBMCs, taken 0.5 years after starting antiretroviral therapy. These receptors were collected from a middle-aged man with HIV. CDR3s include the opening cysteine and the closing phenylalanine or tryptophan. The D gene is left open where the match is weak. Size tells how often a clone was seen (once, few, many) or the class of an expanded clone, and some rows leave it out.

TRBJ2-7,TRBV9,.,TRBD1,CASSPTADRSTYEQYF,TGTGCCAGCAGCCCTACCGCGGACAGGTCAACCTACGAGCAGTACTTC
TRBJ2-7,TRBV27,.,.,CASSFGTYEQYF,TGTGCCAGCAGTTTCGGGACCTACGAGCAGTACTTC
TRBJ2-1,TRBV11-1,.,.,CASSSDRLLTGNEQFF,TGTGCCAGCAGCTCAGATCGACTTTTAACGGGAAATGAGCAGTTCTTC
TRBJ2-3,TRBV7-2,.,.,CASSLATGTDTQYF,TGTGCCAGCAGCCTGGCCACAGGGACAGATACGCAGTATTTT
TRBJ2-7,TRBV5-4,.,TRBD2,CASEVAGVGEQYF,TGTGCCAGCGAGGTAGCGGGAGTAGGCGAGCAGTACTTC
TRBJ1-2,TRBV4-3,few,.,CASSQDKQAYGYTF,TGCGCCAGCAGCCAAGATAAGCAGGCCTATGGCTACACCTTC
TRBJ1-5,TRBV7-3,.,.,CASSHQAGVRWPQHF,TGTGCCAGCAGCCACCAGGCGGGGGTTCGGTGGCCCCAGCATTTT
TRBJ2-2,TRBV5-1,.,.,CASSLRQNTGELFF,TGCGCCAGCAGCTTAAGGCAAAACACCGGGGAGCTGTTTTTT
TRBJ2-7,TRBV6-5,.,.,CASSYEVSYEQYF,TGTGCCAGCAGTTACGAGGTGTCCTACGAGCAGTACTTC
TRBJ1-5,TRBV6-4,.,.,CASSVTEDQPQHF,TGTGCCAGCAGTGTGACGGAAGATCAGCCCCAGCATTTT
TRBJ1-3,TRBV30,once,.,CAWTTVRGNTIYF,TGTGCCTGGACAACAGTGCGGGGAAACACCATATATTTT
TRBJ2-3,TRBV7-6,.,.,CASSLGDRWADTQYF,TGTGCCAGCAGCTTAGGAGACAGGTGGGCAGATACGCAGTATTTT
TRBJ2-2,TRBV7-2,.,.,CASSLYSNTGELFF,TGTGCCAGCAGCTTATACAGTAACACCGGGGAGCTGTTTTTT
TRBJ2-7,TRBV15,.,.,CATSRSVGSYEQYF,TGTGCCACCAGCAGGTCGGTTGGATCCTACGAGCAGTACTTC
TRBJ2-2,TRBV5-6,.,.,CASSFGTGELFF,TGTGCCAGCAGCTTTGGCACCGGGGAGCTGTTTTTT
TRBJ2-7,TRBV27,.,.,CASSLSTNYEQYF,TGTGCCAGCAGTTTGAGCACAAACTACGAGCAGTACTTC
TRBJ2-5,TRBV11-3,.,TRBD2,CASSSASGREETQYF,TGTGCCAGCAGCTCGGCTAGCGGGAGGGAAGAGACCCAGTACTTC
TRBJ1-3,TRBV7-9,.,.,CASILGDNGNTIYF,TGTGCCAGCATTCTCGGGGATAATGGAAACACCATATATTTT
TRBJ2-1,TRBV4-2,.,.,CASSSSWNNEQFF,TGTGCCAGCAGCTCCAGCTGGAATAATGAGCAGTTCTTC
TRBJ2-7,TRBV7-9,.,TRBD1,CASSRRTGGMNEQYF,TGTGCCAGCAGCAGAAGGACAGGGGGTATGAACGAGCAGTACTTC
TRBJ1-5,TRBV30,.,.,CAWSAQGGDQPQHF,TGTGCCTGGAGTGCGCAGGGCGGCGATCAGCCCCAGCATTTT
TRBJ1-2,TRBV5-5,once,.,CASSLDIEGGLIGYGYTF,TGTGCCAGCAGCTTGGACATTGAGGGAGGCTTGATCGGGTATGGCTACACCTTC
TRBJ1-1,TRBV7-6,large,.,CASSLATGPYTEAFF,TGTGCCAGCAGCTTAGCAACAGGGCCGTACACTGAAGCTTTCTTT
TRBJ1-2,TRBV9,.,.,CASSVWGEGGSGYTF,TGTGCCAGCAGCGTTTGGGGTGAAGGGGGTTCGGGCTACACCTTC
TRBJ2-2,TRBV5-1,.,TRBD2,CASSLEASGSNTGELFF,TGCGCCAGCAGCTTGGAGGCTAGCGGGTCAAACACCGGGGAGCTGTTTTTT
TRBJ1-2,TRBV10-2,.,.,CASSEGGHYGYTF,TGCGCCAGCAGTGAGGGTGGACATTATGGCTACACCTTC
TRBJ2-1,TRBV27,.,.,CASSSLMGAYNEQFF,TGTGCCAGCAGTTCGCTAATGGGGGCCTACAATGAGCAGTTCTTC
TRBJ2-4,TRBV6-5,.,.,CASSYDPGLAKNIQYF,TGTGCCAGCAGTTACGATCCGGGTTTAGCCAAAAACATTCAGTACTTC
TRBJ2-5,TRBV7-8,.,.,CASSSGRQETQYF,TGTGCCAGCAGCTCAGGACGTCAAGAGACCCAGTACTTC
TRBJ1-2,TRBV11-2,.,TRBD1,CASSSTGYHGYTF,TGTGCCAGCAGCTCGACAGGGTACCATGGCTACACCTTC
TRBJ2-3,TRBV29-1,once,.,CSVVQGTLWTDTQYF,TGCAGCGTTGTTCAGGGAACTTTATGGACAGATACGCAGTATTTT
TRBJ1-1,TRBV6-1,.,.,CASSGESVTTEAFF,TGTGCCAGCAGTGGAGAGTCAGTTACCACTGAAGCTTTCTTT
TRBJ2-2,TRBV11-2,.,.,CASSLGFTGELFF,TGTGCCAGCAGCCTAGGCTTTACCGGGGAGCTGTTTTTT
TRBJ2-1,TRBV2,.,TRBD1,CASTYATGGAYNEQFF,TGTGCCAGCACCTACGCGACAGGGGGCGCCTACAATGAGCAGTTCTTC
TRBJ1-5,TRBV19,.,TRBD1,CASSVEQGTGYTQPQHF,TGTGCCAGTAGTGTCGAGCAGGGGACAGGGTATACTCAGCCCCAGCATTTT
TRBJ2-7,TRBV7-2,once,.,CASSPAYEQYF,TGTGCCAGCAGCCCAGCATACGAGCAGTACTTC
TRBJ2-5,TRBV29-1,.,TRBD1,CSAGQGPETQYF,TGCAGCGCCGGACAGGGCCCAGAGACCCAGTACTTC
TRBJ1-4,TRBV10-3,.,.,CAISESGSTNEKLFF,TGTGCCATCAGTGAGTCGGGGTCAACTAATGAAAAACTGTTTTTT
TRBJ1-1,TRBV18,.,.,CASSYNRESTEAFF,TGTGCCAGCTCGTACAACAGGGAGAGCACTGAAGCTTTCTTT
TRBJ1-2,TRBV19,.,.,CASSMDISIGYTF,TGTGCCAGTAGTATGGACATCTCGATTGGCTACACCTTC
TRBJ2-1,TRBV5-1,.,TRBD2,CASSSLSGARNEQFF,TGCGCCAGCAGCTCCCTTAGCGGGGCTAGAAATGAGCAGTTCTTC
TRBJ2-3,TRBV5-1,.,.,CASSFNSASDTQYF,TGCGCCAGCAGCTTCAACAGTGCCTCAGATACGCAGTATTTT
TRBJ1-2,TRBV5-6,.,.,CASRMDSVYGYTF,TGTGCCAGCAGAATGGACAGCGTCTATGGCTACACCTTC
TRBJ2-3,TRBV4-1,.,TRBD2,CASSHIGWAAGSTDTQYF,TGCGCCAGCAGCCACATAGGGTGGGCAGCGGGAAGCACAGATACGCAGTATTTT
TRBJ2-7,TRBV10-3,once,TRBD1,CAISRDRGLYEQYF,TGTGCCATCAGTCGGGACAGGGGGCTCTACGAGCAGTACTTC
TRBJ2-1,TRBV29-1,.,.,CSVDGAGDSYNEQFF,TGCAGCGTTGACGGCGCAGGGGACTCCTACAATGAGCAGTTCTTC
TRBJ1-5,TRBV19,.,.,CASSIIRAGNQPQHF,TGTGCCAGTAGTATTATTAGGGCAGGGAATCAGCCCCAGCATTTT
TRBJ2-2,TRBV7-8,.,.,CASKLGGLSNTGELFF,TGTGCCAGCAAGTTGGGTGGGCTATCGAACACCGGGGAGCTGTTTTTT
TRBJ2-7,TRBV7-9,.,TRBD2,CASSQNPSGASYEQYF,TGTGCCAGCAGCCAAAATCCTAGCGGGGCCTCCTACGAGCAGTACTTC
TRBJ2-2,TRBV7-2,.,.,CASSLWTDNTGELFF,TGTGCCAGCAGCTTATGGACAGATAACACCGGGGAGCTGTTTTTT
TRBJ1-4,TRBV6-1,.,.,CASCPSPAEKLFF,TGTGCCAGCTGCCCATCCCCAGCTGAAAAACTGTTTTTT
TRBJ2-3,TRBV18,.,TRBD2,CASSPREIGGTDTQYF,TGTGCCAGCTCACCACGGGAGATCGGGGGGACAGATACGCAGTATTTT
TRBJ2-7,TRBV7-3,few,.,CASSVKPGIEQYF,TGTGCCAGCAGCGTCAAACCGGGAATCGAGCAGTACTTC
TRBJ1-1,TRBV11-2,.,.,CASSRSLSVNTEAFF,TGTGCCAGCAGTCGTTCATTGTCAGTGAACACTGAAGCTTTCTTT
TRBJ2-7,TRBV9,.,.,CASSVGSGSYEQYF,TGTGCCAGCAGCGTAGGCTCGGGGTCCTACGAGCAGTACTTC
TRBJ1-5,TRBV19,.,TRBD1,CASSILGTGQHQPQHF,TGTGCCAGTAGTATACTCGGGACAGGGCAACATCAGCCCCAGCATTTT
TRBJ1-6,TRBV2,medium-sized,TRBD1,CASEQGADSPLHF,TGTGCCAGTGAACAGGGGGCTGATTCACCCCTCCACTTT
TRBJ2-1,TRBV14,once,.,CASSQRTNYNEQFF,TGTGCCAGCAGCCAACGGACCAATTACAATGAGCAGTTCTTC
TRBJ1-1,TRBV6-6,.,.,CASLYQDTEAFF,TGTGCCAGCTTGTACCAGGACACTGAAGCTTTCTTT
TRBJ1-2,TRBV7-9,.,.,CASSAPTGRGYTF,TGTGCCAGCAGCGCGCCAACAGGGAGAGGCTACACCTTC